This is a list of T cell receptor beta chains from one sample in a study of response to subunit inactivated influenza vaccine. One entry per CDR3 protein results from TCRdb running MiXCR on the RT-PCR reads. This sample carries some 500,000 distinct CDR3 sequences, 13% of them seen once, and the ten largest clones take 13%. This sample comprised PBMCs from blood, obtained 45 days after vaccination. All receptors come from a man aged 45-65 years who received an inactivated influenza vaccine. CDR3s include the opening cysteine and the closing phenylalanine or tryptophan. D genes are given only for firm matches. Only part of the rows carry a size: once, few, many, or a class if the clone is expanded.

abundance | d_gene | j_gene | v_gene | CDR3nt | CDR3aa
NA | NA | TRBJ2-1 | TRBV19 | TGTGCCAGTAGTTCCTATTTCCATGAGCAGTTCTTC | CASSSYFHEQFF
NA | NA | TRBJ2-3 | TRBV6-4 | TGTGCCAGCAGTGACGGCGGGGCCCCCACAGATACGCAGTATTTT | CASSDGGAPTDTQYF
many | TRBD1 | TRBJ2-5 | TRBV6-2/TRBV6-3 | TGTGCCAGCGGTGGACAGGCGGGAGAGACCCAGTACTTC | CASGGQAGETQYF
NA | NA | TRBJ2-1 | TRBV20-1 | TGCAGTGCTAGAGAGATCGTTGATAATGAGCAGTTCTTC | CSAREIVDNEQFF
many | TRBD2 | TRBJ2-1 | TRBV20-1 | TGCAGTGCTAATGCCCCCAGCGGGACCTACAATGAGCAGTTCTTC | CSANAPSGTYNEQFF
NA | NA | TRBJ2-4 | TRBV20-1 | TGCAGTGCTAGGGAGTATGGTCTTCTAGCCAAAAACATTCAGTACTTC | CSAREYGLLAKNIQYF
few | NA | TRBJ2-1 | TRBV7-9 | TGTGCCAGCAGCTTAGCAGTTTGGGGGGCCGGGGGCAATGAGCAGTTCTTC | CASSLAVWGAGGNEQFF
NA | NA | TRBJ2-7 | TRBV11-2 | TGTGCCAGCAGCTTATCAGGGTTCAGCGAGCAGTACTTC | CASSLSGFSEQYF
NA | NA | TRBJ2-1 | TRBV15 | TGTGCCACCAGCAGAGATGGGCGAAATGAGCAGTTCTTC | CATSRDGRNEQFF
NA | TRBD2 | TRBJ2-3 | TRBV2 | TGTGCCATCTGGGCGGGACTAGCGGGAGGGAATCCCACAGATACGCAGTATTTT | CAIWAGLAGGNPTDTQYF
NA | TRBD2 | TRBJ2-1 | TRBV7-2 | TGTGCCAGCAGCCCCTCTAGCGGGAGTTACAATGAGCAGTTCTTC | CASSPSSGSYNEQFF
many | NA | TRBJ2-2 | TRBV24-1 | TGTGCCACCAGTGATTTCAGCTCCCTGTTTTTT | CATSDFSSLFF
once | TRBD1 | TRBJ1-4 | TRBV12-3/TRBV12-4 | TGTGCCAGCAGTGCGCCGGGACAGGGGGCTAATGAAAAACTGTTTTTT | CASSAPGQGANEKLFF
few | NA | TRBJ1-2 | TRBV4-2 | TGTGCCAGCAGCCAGGACGAACCGTATGGCTACACCTTC | CASSQDEPYGYTF
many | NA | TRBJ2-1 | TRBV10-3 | TGTGCCATCCATGCCGCGACTAGTGGAGCTACTGAGCAGTTCTTC | CAIHAATSGATEQFF
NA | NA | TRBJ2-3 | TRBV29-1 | TGCAGCGTTGACGGTCAAACCGTAAGCACAGATACGCAGTATTTT | CSVDGQTVSTDTQYF
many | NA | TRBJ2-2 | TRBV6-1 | TGTGCCAGCAGTGGTCTAGTCAACACCGGGGAGCTGTTTTTT | CASSGLVNTGELFF
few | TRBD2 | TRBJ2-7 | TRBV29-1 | TGCAGCGTTGAACAGAGGAAGCGGGAGGGCCCTTACGAGCAGTACTTC | CSVEQRKREGPYEQYF
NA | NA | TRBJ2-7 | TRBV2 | TGTGCCAGCAGTGAACTTGGAGTGGCAGGGTCCTACGAGCAGTACTTC | CASSELGVAGSYEQYF
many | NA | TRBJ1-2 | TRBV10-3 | TGTGCCATCAGCGATGCAGTTGGCTACACCTTC | CAISDAVGYTF
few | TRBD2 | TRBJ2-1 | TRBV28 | TGTGCCAGCAGCCCCAGGAGCTATTTAGCGGGAGTCGGAAATGAGCAGTTCTTC | CASSPRSYLAGVGNEQFF
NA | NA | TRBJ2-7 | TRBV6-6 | TGTGCCAGCAGTTACCCGACTACGTCCGAGCAGTACTTC | CASSYPTTSEQYF
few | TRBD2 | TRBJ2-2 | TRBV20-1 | TGCAGTGCTGGACTAGCGGGGGGGCCCGGGGAGCTGTTTTTT | CSAGLAGGPGELFF
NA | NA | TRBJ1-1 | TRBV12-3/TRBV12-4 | TGTGCCAGCAGTTTACCCCGTTCGGGAGCATCCGCTGAAGCTTTCTTT | CASSLPRSGASAEAFF
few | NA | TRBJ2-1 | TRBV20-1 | TGCAGTGCTAGAGCGGGGATTTACAATGAGCAGTTCTTC | CSARAGIYNEQFF
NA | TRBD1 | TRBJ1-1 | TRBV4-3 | TGCGCCAGCAGCCCAGGGGGGACAGGGAGGTTGGTGAACACTGAAGCTTTCTTT | CASSPGGTGRLVNTEAFF
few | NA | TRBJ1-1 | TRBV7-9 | TGTGCCAGCAGTGACCTCTTTGGTACTGAAGCTTTCTTT | CASSDLFGTEAFF
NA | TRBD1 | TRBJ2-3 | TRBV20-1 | TGCAGTGCACCGGGACAGGGGTTCACAGATACGCAGTATTTT | CSAPGQGFTDTQYF
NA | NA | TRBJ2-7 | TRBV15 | TGTGCCACCAGCAGAGACCGGGACGGGAAGTCCTTC | CATSRDRDGKSF
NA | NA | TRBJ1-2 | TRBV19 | TGTGCCAGTAGTCGTCAGGGATATTCGAGCTATGGCTACACCTTC | CASSRQGYSSYGYTF
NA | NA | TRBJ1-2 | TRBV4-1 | TGCGCCAGCAGCCAAGGGGGATCCCGTGTCGGCTACACCTTC | CASSQGGSRVGYTF
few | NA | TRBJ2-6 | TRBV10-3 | TGTGCCATCAGTGACAACAAGGGGAACGGGGCCAACGTCCTGACTTTC | CAISDNKGNGANVLTF
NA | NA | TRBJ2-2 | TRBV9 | TGTGCCAGCAGCGTATACTCCAGCTCGAACGCCGGGGAGCTGTTTTTT | CASSVYSSSNAGELFF
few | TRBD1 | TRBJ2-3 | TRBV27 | TGTGCCAGCAGTTTAGTGGGCAGGGGGAGAGATACGCAGTATTTT | CASSLVGRGRDTQYF
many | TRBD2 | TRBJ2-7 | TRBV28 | TGTGCCAGCAGCCCAGCGGGAGCCTCCTACGAGCAGTACTTC | CASSPAGASYEQYF